This T cell receptor beta chain was documented in a study of cytomegalovirus exposure and HLA in healthy donors. Germline V lookup: CDR1 MDHEN, CDR2 SYDVKM. Between the trimmed V and J ends, which lost 10 bases and 10 bases, there was a span of 19 bases. The CDR3 is made up of 12 amino acids. Measured with immunoSEQ multiplex PCR; TCRdb has only the in-frame clones, and not every one. The data hold 150,000 to 200,000 clones, with 70% to 90% observed a single time. Input material: PBMCs. The chain links TRBV28 to TRBJ1-1, with D possibly being TRBD1 (5 bases). This receptor was taken from a woman younger than 45 in good health and CMV-seronegative. The CDR3, as DNA: TGTGCCACAGGAGAGTGGGGGGGTGCAGCTTTCTTT. Translating gives CATGEWGGAAFF.